These 21 T cell receptor beta chains share one sample of origin, sequenced in a study of OX40 agonist ivuxolimab in advanced cancers. Repertoires were generated with immunoSEQ multiplex PCR, while TCRdb's copy carries only in-frame clones and drops some. The sample lists roughly 60,000 clones, more than 80% occurring once. Material: CD4+ or CD8+ T cells sorted from blood, obtained in a trial of the OX40 agonist ivuxolimab. Source of these receptors: an adult with an advanced solid tumor such as melanoma, head and neck, liver or kidney cancer.

The chain carries TRBV4-1 and TRBJ1-3, with D possibly TRBD1 on 6 matching bases. The germline CDR1 and CDR2 sequences are MGHRA and YSYEKL. V dropped 3 bases and J dropped 4 bases, with 13 bases sitting between them. This CDR3 comprises 15 residues. Here the CDR3 reads CASSQKGGTGNTIYF. The CDR3 DNA follows: TGCGCCAGCAGCCAGAAGGGGGGGACGGGAAACACCATATATTTT.

The chain links TRBV5-4 to TRBJ2-5; D is perhaps TRBD1 or TRBD2 (5 bases each). V dropped 4 bases and J dropped 5 bases, with 15 bases sitting between them. Germline CDR1 is SGHNT and CDR2 is YYREEE (reference sequence). This CDR3 spans 14 amino acids. The CDR3 DNA follows: TGTGCCAGCAGCCCTCCGGGGCAAAAGGAGACCCAGTACTTC. Its protein product is CASSPPGQKETQYF.

CDR3 residues: CASRLQGARANEKLFF. Written as DNA, the CDR3 is TGTGCCAGCAGACTTCAGGGGGCGCGGGCTAATGAAAAACTGTTTTTT. V gene TRBV11-2 combines with J gene TRBJ1-4; TRBD1 matches 8 bases. Germline V gives CDR1 SGHAT, CDR2 FQNNGV. The CDR3 runs 16 residues. With V trimmed by 6 bases and J by 3 bases, 9 bases remained unmatched.

The chain has TRBV28 and TRBJ2-1; D gene ambiguous. CDR1 and CDR2 (germline): MDHEN, SYDVKM. V was trimmed by 5 bases and J by 6 bases, leaving 8 bases between them. This CDR3 comprises 12 residues. The CDR3 coding sequence is TGTGCCAGCAGTCCCCAGGTCAATGAGCAGTTCTTC. This codes for CASSPQVNEQFF.

The V gene is TRBV6-1, the J gene TRBJ1-2, with D maybe TRBD1 (6 bases). Trimming shortened V by 6 bases and J by 5 bases, and 25 bases separated the two germline ends. The CDR3 is made up of 17 amino acids. Germline V CDR1 and CDR2: MNHNS, SASEGT. Here the CDR3 DNA reads TGTGCCAGCAGGGAAAATCTCGGACAGACCAAACCGTATGGCTACACCTTC. It codes for CASRENLGQTKPYGYTF.

The CDR3, as DNA: TGCAGCGTTGTGGGTACAGGGGCTACAGATACGCAGTATTTT. Its translation is CSVVGTGATDTQYF. The V gene is TRBV29-1, the J gene TRBJ2-3; 7 bases are shared with TRBD1. The length of the CDR3 is 14 residues. V dropped 4 bases and J dropped 3; count of bases not matched to a gene: 7. Germline lookup yields CDR1 SQVTM and CDR2 ANQGSEA.

The J gene is TRBJ1-3, the V gene TRBV30, with D uncertain. From germline, CDR1 is GTSNPN and CDR2 SVGIG (reference sequence). The CDR3 is 14 residues long. V lost 4 bases, J lost 3 bases, and 13 bases lay in between. This CDR3 is CAWTVRGGGNTIYF. CDR3 DNA sequence: TGTGCCTGGACCGTTCGGGGAGGTGGAAACACCATATATTTT.

This chain links TRBV11-2 with TRBJ2-7; no firm D call. The CDR3 spans 10 residues. Germline CDR1 and CDR2: SGHAT and FQNNGV. V lost 9 bases and J lost 3, with 6 bases in between. CDR3: CARTVYEQYF. CDR3 sequence (DNA): TGTGCCAGAACTGTCTACGAGCAGTACTTC.

V and J are TRBV4-1 and TRBJ2-5; 9 bases fit TRBD2. CDR3 length: 15 amino acids. Trimming removed 9 bases from V and 6 bases from J; junction bases left unmatched: 14. From germline, CDR1 is MGHRA and CDR2 YSYEKL. CDR3 loop: CASKKGGLAPKTQYF. As DNA, the CDR3 is TGCGCCAGTAAGAAGGGGGGACTAGCCCCAAAGACCCAGTACTTC.

This clone was seen a single time. The chain uses TRBV6-5 and TRBJ1-1, with unresolved D. Trimming shortened V by 2 bases and J by 2 bases, and 9 bases separated the two germline ends. The V gene's germline CDR1 is MNHEY and CDR2 SVGAGI. The CDR3 extends over 14 amino acids. For the CDR3, the DNA is TGTGCCAGCAGTTACCGCGGGGTTAACACTGAAGCTTTCTTT. Translated, it gives CASSYRGVNTEAFF.

The V gene is TRBV11-2, the J gene TRBJ1-1; no clear D gene. The V gene lost 4 bases and the J gene lost 2 bases, with 14 bases spanning the gap. The CDR3 has 15 amino acids. Germline CDR1 reads SGHAT; CDR2 reads FQNNGV. CDR3 nucleotide sequence: TGTGCCAGCAGCTCTGCCGTAGGGAGAAACACTGAAGCTTTCTTT. It translates to CASSSAVGRNTEAFF.

The chain uses TRBV18 and TRBJ1-1; D is ambiguous. Germline V gene lookup returns CDR1 KGHSH and CDR2 LQKENI. The CDR3 covers 14 residues. The V end was cut by 2 bases, the J end by 6 bases, with 13 bases between. CDR3 nucleotide sequence: TGTGCCAGCTCACCAGAGTTCGGGTTAGCTGAAGCTTTCTTT. It translates to CASSPEFGLAEAFF.

This chain uses TRBV19 with TRBJ2-5, with 7 bases identical to TRBD2. The CDR3 consists of 15 residues. CDR1 LNHDA and CDR2 SQIVND come from the germline V gene (reference sequence). Trimming removed 1 base from V and 1 base from J; junction bases left unmatched: 3. CDR3 bases: TGTGCCAGTAGTATAGGGAGGACTAGCCAAGAGACCCAGTACTTC. This sequence encodes CASSIGRTSQETQYF. Looking up the rest from reference TRBV19 and TRBJ2-5 gives the full variable domain: DGGITQSPKYLFRKEGQNVTLSCEQNLNHDAMYWYRQDPGQGLRLIYYSQIVNDFQKGDIAEGYSVSREKKESFPLTVTSAQKNPTAFYLCASSIGRTSQETQYFGPGTRLLVL.

Only one count was recorded for this clone. The chain is built from TRBV4-3 and TRBJ2-7, with D possibly TRBD1 on 5 matching bases. Germline assignment: CDR1 LGHNA and CDR2 YSLEER. The CDR3 length is 14 residues. V gave up 3 bases and J gave up 0 bases, with 9 bases separating them. The CDR3 region is CASSQYRTSYEQYF. The CDR3 DNA follows: TGCGCCAGCAGCCAGTACAGGACCTCCTACGAGCAGTACTTC.

The gene calls are TRBV6-6 and TRBJ2-7; 11 bases match TRBD2. The CDR3 length is 15 residues. V lost 5 bases, J lost 3 bases, and 6 bases stayed unmatched. CDR1 and CDR2 (germline): MNHNY, SVGAGI (reference sequence). The CDR3 nucleotides are TGTGCCAGCAGTCAACCGACTAGCGGGATCTACGAGCAGTACTTC. Protein product: CASSQPTSGIYEQYF.

A few counts support this clone. The chain carries TRBV7-9 and TRBJ1-2; 7 bases match TRBD1. J lost 4 bases, V lost 5 bases, and 4 bases had no gene match. Germline V gene data show CDR1 as SEHNR and CDR2 as FQNEAQ (reference sequence). The CDR3 runs to 13 residues. Written as DNA, the CDR3 is TGTGCCAGCAGCGAAAGACAGGGCTATGGCTACACCTTC. Protein product: CASSERQGYGYTF.

V usage is TRBV7-2 and J usage is TRBJ1-2; TRBD1 is a possible D gene (5 bases). Germline CDR1 is SGHTA and CDR2 is FQGNSA. This CDR3 spans 13 amino acids. Trimming pared 0 bases from V and 6 bases from J, leaving 8 bases between. CDR3 loop: CASSLAGGNGYTF. For the CDR3, the DNA is TGTGCCAGCAGCTTAGCTGGGGGGAATGGCTACACCTTC.

This clone turned up a few times. V gene TRBV7-2 combines with J gene TRBJ2-5; 14 positions match TRBD2. From germline, CDR1 is SGHTA and CDR2 FQGNSA. This CDR3 is built from 16 residues. V shed 3 bases and J 5 bases; nucleotides not matched to a gene: 5. The CDR3 DNA reads TGTGCCAGCAGCTTGGGACTAGCGGGAGACCGGGAGACCCAGTACTTC. The encoded protein is CASSLGLAGDRETQYF.

The chain has TRBV19 and TRBJ2-6, with 9 bases aligning to TRBD2. V trimming: 4 bases; J trimming: 2 bases; junction bases outside the gene matches: 6. The CDR3 contains 17 residues. Germline assignment: CDR1 LNHDA and CDR2 SQIVND (reference sequence). The CDR3 DNA reads as TGTGCCAGTAGTAGGGGCGGGAGGGCCACTGGGGCCAACGTCCTGACTTTC. Amino acids: CASSRGGRATGANVLTF.

The V call is TRBV21-1, the J call TRBJ1-3; TRBD1 is the table's D call, not checked against the DNA. TRBV21-1 is deemed a pseudogene. The CDR3 is 14 residues long. CDR3 DNA: TGTGCCAGCATGATCCGGGACAGTGGAAACACCATATATTTT. Its protein is CASMIRDSGNTIYF.

V gene TRBV15 combines with J gene TRBJ2-7; D not resolved. Germline lookup yields CDR1 LNHNV and CDR2 YYDKDF (reference sequence). The CDR3 is 16 amino acids. Trimming stripped 0 bases from V and 4 bases from J, with 16 bases between. The CDR3: CATSRDTRNTRYEQYF. CDR3 sequence (DNA): TGTGCCACCAGCAGAGATACAAGAAACACCAGATACGAGCAGTACTTC.